The 3 T cell receptor beta chains given below trace back to one sample, sequenced in a study of sequential checkpoint blockade in melanoma. Here immunoSEQ multiplex PCR was the method, and the copy in TCRdb shows in-frame clones only, minus some. The table shows 9,500 to 13,000 clones, with nearly 70% occurring only once. Specified treatment: randomized to nivolumab then ipilimumab (arm A) or the reverse (arm B). The starting material was CD8+ T cells sorted from blood (inferred from file names), obtained from a patient given nivolumab and ipilimumab in sequence. Receptor source: a human donor with melanoma.

The gene calls are TRBV7-2 and TRBJ2-3; 7 positions agree with TRBD2. V was pared by 3 bases and J by 4 bases, with 7 bases of the junction left unmatched. Germline V gene sequence: CDR1 SGHTA, CDR2 FQGNSA. This CDR3 spans 15 amino acids. The CDR3 DNA follows: TGTGCCAGCAGCTTTAACGGTCGGGGGGCAGATACGCAGTATTTT. Protein sequence: CASSFNGRGADTQYF. The variable domain in full, with the rest retrieved from reference TRBV7-2 and TRBJ2-3, is GAGVSQSPSNKVTEKGKDVELRCDPISGHTALYWYRQSLGQGLEFLIYFQGNSAPDKSGLPSDRFSAERTGGSVSTLTIQRTQQEDSAVYLCASSFNGRGADTQYFGPGTRLTVL.

Comments on this clone: Since a far larger clone is one base different, this is likely a read error. This sequence joins TRBV5-4 and TRBJ2-7, with 8 positions matching TRBD2. J gave up 6 bases and V 0 bases, and 5 bases lay outside the gene matches. The CDR3 has 14 residues. Germline V CDR1 and CDR2: SGHNT, YYREEE (reference sequence). The CDR3 loop reads CASSLGLAGSEQYF. CDR3 nucleotide sequence: TGTGCCAGCAGCTTGGGGCTAGCGGGCTCCGAGCAGTACTTC.

This clone came up once. V and J are TRBV25-1 and TRBJ2-7, with 8 bases that match TRBD2. Germline trimming cut 3 bases from V and 6 bases from J; bases unmatched to any gene: 7. This CDR3 spans 14 amino acids. Germline assignment: CDR1 MGHDK and CDR2 SYGVNS. This CDR3 reads CASSEVFGGVEQYF. For the CDR3, the DNA is TGTGCCAGCAGTGAGGTATTCGGGGGGGTCGAGCAGTACTTC.